Described below is a single T cell receptor (beta chain) sequence and its context. Its antigen is undetermined. This sample is drawn from a study of shared clonotypes between healthy human individuals. At the level of the study: Used for every donor were three CD4 naive, three CD4 memory, two CD8 naive and one CD8 memory plate. Study results and limitations: When compared with the clonotypes that were shared by all four sorted-subset donors, the non-shared clonotypes turned out to have lower generation probabilities.

In the study's own analysis: Owing to the provision of junction-only sequences devoid of quality scores by immunoSEQ, filtering differed. Using immunoSEQ multiplex PCR, the repertoire was profiled, and TCRdb retains in-frame clones only, with some absent. V and J calls and clone size are as listed in that table; D and trimming were resolved from the DNA. The sample carries 1 million to 1.3 million clones, 75% to 80% recorded once. J gave up 4 bases and V 9 bases, and 8 bases lay outside the gene matches. CDR1 is MRHNA and CDR2 is SNTAGT in the germline V gene. CDR3 length equals 14 residues. This TCR was recovered from a man aged 18 to 29 in good health. Some clones in this sample may be carry-over from other donors' samples. The chain uses TRBV6-4 and TRBJ2-2, with 7 bases that match TRBD1. Sequencing was performed on memory CD4+ T cells from PBMCs. Stated subset: CD45RA-negative fraction. The CDR3 is CASSSDRVTGELFF. The CDR3 DNA is TGTGCCAGTTCGTCCGACAGGGTCACCGGGGAGCTGTTTTTT.